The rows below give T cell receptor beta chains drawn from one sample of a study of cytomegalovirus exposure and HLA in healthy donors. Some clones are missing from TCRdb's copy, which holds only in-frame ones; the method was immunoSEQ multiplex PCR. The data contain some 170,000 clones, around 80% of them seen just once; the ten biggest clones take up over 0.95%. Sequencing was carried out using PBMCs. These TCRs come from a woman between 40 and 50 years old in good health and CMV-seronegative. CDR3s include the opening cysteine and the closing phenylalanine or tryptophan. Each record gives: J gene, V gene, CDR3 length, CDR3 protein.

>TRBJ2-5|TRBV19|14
CASGSIAEQETQYF
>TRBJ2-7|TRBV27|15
CASSLSGGGGNEQYF
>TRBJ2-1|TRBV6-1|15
CASTTALAGHNEQFF
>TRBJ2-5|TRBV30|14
CAWSPGQAGETQYF
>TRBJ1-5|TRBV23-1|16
CASGTGKKDSNQPQHF
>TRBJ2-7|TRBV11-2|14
CASSSGQGAYEQYF
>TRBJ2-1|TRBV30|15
CAWSSGTSVGNEQFF
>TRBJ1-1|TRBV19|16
CASSKGERESNTEAFF
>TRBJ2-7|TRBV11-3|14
CASSLDRQGYEQYF
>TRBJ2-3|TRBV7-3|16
CASSLMGGQGTDTQYF
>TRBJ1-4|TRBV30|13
CAWTTGGREKLFF
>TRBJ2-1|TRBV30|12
CAWKITGTEQFF
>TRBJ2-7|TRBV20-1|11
CSANQGYEQYF
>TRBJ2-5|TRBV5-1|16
CASSSTGRGIQETQYF
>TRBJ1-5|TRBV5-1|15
CASSPGTGPNQPQHF
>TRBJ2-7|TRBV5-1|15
CASSATGQSSYEQYF
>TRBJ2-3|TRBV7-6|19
CASRRTSGTFLSSTDTQYF
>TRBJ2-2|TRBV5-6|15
CASNRDRKNTGELFF
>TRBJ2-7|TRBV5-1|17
CASRPLVVAGGPLEQYF
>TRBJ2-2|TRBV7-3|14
CASSPGTHPPKLFF
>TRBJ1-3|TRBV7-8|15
CASSSGSGGRNTIYF
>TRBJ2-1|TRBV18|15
CASSPSGRVYNEQFF
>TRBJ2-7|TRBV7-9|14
CASSLVGDLYEQYF
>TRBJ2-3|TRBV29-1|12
CSVDRVPDTQYF
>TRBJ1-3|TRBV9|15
CASSAGSGTGNTIYF
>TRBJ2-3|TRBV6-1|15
CASRLTLTESDTQYF
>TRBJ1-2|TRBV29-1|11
CSVPGGYGYTF
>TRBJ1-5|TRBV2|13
CASSEQGVQPQHF
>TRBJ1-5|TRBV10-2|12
CASTEGNQPQHF
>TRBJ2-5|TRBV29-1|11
CSVGGRGTQYF
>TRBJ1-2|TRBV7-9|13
CASSTPRGGYYTF
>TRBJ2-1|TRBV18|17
CASSPYAPGQGRNEQFF
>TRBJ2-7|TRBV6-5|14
CASSRGTGSYEQYF
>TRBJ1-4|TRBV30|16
CAWSGGHMRTNEKLFF
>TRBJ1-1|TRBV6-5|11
CASSTRDRAFF
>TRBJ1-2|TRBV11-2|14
CASSLSRVGDGYTF
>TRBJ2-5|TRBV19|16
CASSPLTTGVQETQYF
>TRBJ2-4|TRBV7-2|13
CASSLGQGHIQYF
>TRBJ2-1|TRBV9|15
CASSGQGRAYNEQFF
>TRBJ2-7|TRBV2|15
CASSESTSGRGEQYF
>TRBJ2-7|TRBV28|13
CASRPDSKYEQYF
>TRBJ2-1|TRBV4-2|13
CASSQWDNNEQFF
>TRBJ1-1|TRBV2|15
CASSDLGTGLNEAFF